The 17 T cell receptor beta chains given below trace back to one sample, sequenced in a study of blood T cell repertoires in COVID-19 (dated by TCRdb to 2019 to 2021). To prepare the library, the immunoSEQ multiplex PCR assay was applied. TCRdb took over this immuneACCESS table, retaining in-frame rearrangements with V and J assigned. Such tables are incomplete; in checked studies, under half of the missing clones stem from an unresolved V gene, and the remainder is unexplained. In all, the sample holds about 170,000 clones, and about 85% of those were seen once. The ten largest clonotypes hold approximately 15% of the sample. Material: peripheral blood. Source of these receptors: a woman in her seventies with COVID-19, enrolled during active disease.

The chain joins TRBV19 to TRBJ1-1; D gene uncertain. This CDR3 has 14 residues. V dropped 4 bases and J dropped 1 base, with 10 bases sitting between them. Looked up from germline, CDR1 is LNHDA and CDR2 is SQIVND (reference sequence). As DNA, the CDR3 is TGTGCCAGTAGTACCCGGACTGGGAACACTGAAGCTTTCTTT. Its translation is CASSTRTGNTEAFF.

The chain combines TRBV6-1 with TRBJ1-2; 8 bases line up with TRBD1. This CDR3 has 15 residues. Trimming removed 2 bases from V and 8 bases from J; junction bases left unmatched: 10. Germline CDR1 MNHNS, CDR2 SASEGT. CDR3 amino acids: CASSEYTAGGYGYTF. CDR3 DNA: TGTGCCAGCAGTGAATATACCGCAGGGGGCTACGGCTACACCTTC.

This chain uses TRBV20-1 with TRBJ2-1, with 8 bases that match TRBD2. The CDR3 covers 11 residues. Germline lookup yields CDR1 DFQATT and CDR2 SNEGSKA (reference sequence). CDR3 in amino acids: CSGSGGNEQFF. In DNA form, the CDR3 reads TGCAGCGGGAGCGGGGGCAATGAGCAGTTCTTC.

The chain employs TRBV6-6 and TRBJ2-2, with 10 bases fitting TRBD1. This CDR3 comprises 16 residues. In germline, CDR1 is MNHNY, CDR2 SVGAGI (reference sequence). J gave up 5 bases and V 5 bases, and 8 bases lay outside the gene matches. The chain's CDR3 is CASSDLRDRGTGELFF. CDR3 in DNA: TGTGCCAGCAGTGACTTGAGGGACAGGGGTACCGGGGAGCTGTTTTTT.

V is TRBV28 and J is TRBJ1-3; tentatively, D is TRBD1 (6 bases). The germline V gene has CDR1 MDHEN and CDR2 SYDVKM. This CDR3 contains 16 residues. Deletions cut 5 bases from V and 3 bases from J, with 17 bases between. The CDR3 bases are TGTGCCAGCAGTGTGACAGGTCAGGGCTTTGGAAACACCATATATTTT. Protein product: CASSVTGQGFGNTIYF.

The CDR3 nucleotides are TGTGCCTGGAGACATGACAGGGTTGGAGTGTCACCCCTCCACTTT. Its translation is CAWRHDRVGVSPLHF. The chain recombines TRBV30 with TRBJ1-6, with 7 bases that match TRBD1. The CDR3 extends over 15 amino acids. Trimming at V came to 3 bases and at J to 10 bases, leaving 12 bases not matched to a gene. Per germline, CDR1 GTSNPN and CDR2 SVGIG (reference sequence).

The chain couples TRBV6-5 to TRBJ2-1; 7 nucleotides agree with TRBD2. Germline CDR1 reads MNHEY; CDR2 reads SVGAGI. With 4 bases clipped from V and 0 bases from J, the junction kept 3 bases outside the gene matches. The CDR3 has 15 residues. The CDR3 DNA reads as TGTGCCAGCAGTTTTAGCGGGTCCTCCTACAATGAGCAGTTCTTC. Amino acids: CASSFSGSSYNEQFF.

The chain links TRBV3-1 (or the pseudogene TRBV3-2) to TRBJ2-7, with D tentatively TRBD1 (5 bases). V lost 4 bases and J 0 bases, leaving 13 bases between the germline ends. Germline CDR1 reads LGHDT; CDR2 reads YNNKEL (reference sequence). This CDR3 comprises 15 residues. The CDR3 region has the DNA TGTGCCAGCAGCCCGAGCCAGGGAATCTCCTACGAGCAGTACTTC. Its translation: CASSPSQGISYEQYF.

The rearrangement joins TRBV5-6 to TRBJ2-3; TRBD1 matches 12 bases. CDR1 and CDR2 from the germline V gene are SGHDT and YYEEEE. The J segment lost 6 bases and the V segment lost 1 base, leaving 9 bases of the junction unmatched. The CDR3 loop spans 17 amino acids. The CDR3 bases are TGTGCCAGCAGCTTGACAACCGGGACAGGGGGCTTCGATACGCAGTATTTT. Translated, it gives CASSLTTGTGGFDTQYF.

CDR3 sequence: CASSGVGSGSRSGELFF. DNA for the CDR3: TGCGCCAGCTCGGGGGTGGGAAGCGGTTCCCGATCCGGGGAGCTGTTTTTT. The chain links TRBV10-2 to TRBJ2-2; a weak D match, TRBD2 (6 bases). There are 17 residues in the CDR3. With 8 bases removed from V and 6 bases from J, the gap between germline ends came to 25 bases. Looked up from germline, CDR1 is WSHSY and CDR2 is SAAADI.

This chain connects TRBV2 to TRBJ1-4; D perhaps matches TRBD1 (5 bases). The CDR3 has 13 residues. Germline assignment: CDR1 SNHLY and CDR2 FYNNEI. Trimming removed 7 bases at V and 8 bases at J, with 14 bases between. For the CDR3, the DNA is TGTGCCAGCAATTGGGGGAGGCGGGAAAAACTGTTTTTT. Its translation is CASNWGRREKLFF.

This clone has only a few counts. The chain couples TRBV7-9 to TRBJ2-7, with TRBD1 as a possible D gene (5 bases). V lost 0 bases and J 0 bases, leaving 6 bases between the germline ends. From germline, CDR1 is SEHNR and CDR2 FQNEAQ (reference sequence). The CDR3 is 14 residues long. CDR3 sequence reads: CASSLARVSYEQYF. CDR3 nucleotides: TGTGCCAGCAGCTTAGCCAGGGTCTCCTACGAGCAGTACTTC.

The rearrangement links TRBV19 to TRBJ1-1; D gene ambiguous. The germline V gene has CDR1 LNHDA and CDR2 SQIVND (reference sequence). V was clipped by 7 bases and J by 2 bases, with 11 bases between them. This CDR3 has 13 amino acids. As DNA, the CDR3 is TGTGCCAGTAAAATGAGCTTTAACACTGAAGCTTTCTTT. Protein product: CASKMSFNTEAFF.

This rearrangement joins TRBV11-2 to TRBJ2-5; 10 bases are a match to TRBD1. The CDR3 is made up of 15 amino acids. Looked up from germline, CDR1 is SGHAT and CDR2 is FQNNGV. The J segment lost 3 bases and the V segment lost 2 bases, leaving 3 bases of the junction unmatched. Here the CDR3 DNA reads TGTGCCAGCAGCTTAACCGGGACAGGGGAAGAGACCCAGTACTTC. This gives the protein CASSLTGTGEETQYF. The full variable domain, completed using reference TRBV11-2 and TRBJ2-5, is EAGVAQSPRYKIIEKRQSVAFWCNPISGHATLYWYQQILGQGPKLLIQFQNNGVVDDSQLPKDRFSAERLKGVDSTLKIQPAKLEDSAVYLCASSLTGTGEETQYFGPGTRLLVL.

The J gene is TRBJ1-1, the V gene TRBV4-1; D ambiguous. There are 15 residues in the CDR3. From germline, CDR1 is MGHRA and CDR2 YSYEKL. Trimming removed 0 bases from V and 1 base from J, with 9 bases in between. The CDR3 DNA is TGCGCCAGCAGCCAAGAGGGCTTGGGGAACACTGAAGCTTTCTTT. Its protein product is CASSQEGLGNTEAFF.

V gene TRBV28 combines with J gene TRBJ2-5; a possible D gene is TRBD2 (7 bases). The length of the CDR3 is 15 residues. Germline V CDR1 and CDR2: MDHEN, SYDVKM. V lost 2 bases, J lost 5 bases, and 15 bases lay in between. For the CDR3, the DNA is TGTGCCAGCAGTTTAGCGGGGGCCCTCGGGGAGACCCAGTACTTC. Its protein product is CASSLAGALGETQYF.

The rearrangement uses TRBV6-1 and TRBJ1-1; D perhaps matches TRBD1 (6 bases). The CDR3 sequence is 16 residues long. Per germline, CDR1 MNHNS and CDR2 SASEGT. V was trimmed by 3 bases and J by 5 bases, leaving 19 bases between them. CDR3 amino acids: CASSEGRGARRTEAFF. CDR3 coding DNA: TGTGCCAGCAGTGAGGGGAGGGGGGCGCGGAGGACTGAAGCTTTCTTT.